This TCR beta chain derives from a study of CD8 T cells in ankylosing spondylitis. As for this clonotype: The antigen remains undetermined.

Study-wide findings and caveats: Significant enrichment of disease-linked clones was reported in matched ankylosing spondylitis synovial fluid. Ankylosing spondylitis blood appeared to be characterized by a TCR beta motif of several highly homologous variants.

Quantitative 5'-RACE with molecular barcodes was used to make the TCR beta libraries. A single record per CDR3 protein comes from TCRdb applying MiXCR to the 5' RACE reads. The data contain around 770,000 distinct CDR3 sequences, around 20% of them singletons. V was clipped by 3 bases and J by 0 bases; unmatched bases: 7. CDR1 and CDR2 from the germline V gene are GTSNPN and SVGIG (reference sequence). The CDR3 runs to 16 residues. V gene TRBV30 combines with J gene TRBJ2-3; 9 positions match TRBD1. The clonotype originates from a male donor with ankylosing spondylitis. The sequenced sample consisted of blood, either unsorted or a sorted T cell fraction (not recorded which). CDR3 loop: CAWSPGQGTSTDTQYF. DNA of the CDR3: TGTGCCTGGAGCCCCGGACAGGGGACTAGCACAGATACGCAGTATTTT.